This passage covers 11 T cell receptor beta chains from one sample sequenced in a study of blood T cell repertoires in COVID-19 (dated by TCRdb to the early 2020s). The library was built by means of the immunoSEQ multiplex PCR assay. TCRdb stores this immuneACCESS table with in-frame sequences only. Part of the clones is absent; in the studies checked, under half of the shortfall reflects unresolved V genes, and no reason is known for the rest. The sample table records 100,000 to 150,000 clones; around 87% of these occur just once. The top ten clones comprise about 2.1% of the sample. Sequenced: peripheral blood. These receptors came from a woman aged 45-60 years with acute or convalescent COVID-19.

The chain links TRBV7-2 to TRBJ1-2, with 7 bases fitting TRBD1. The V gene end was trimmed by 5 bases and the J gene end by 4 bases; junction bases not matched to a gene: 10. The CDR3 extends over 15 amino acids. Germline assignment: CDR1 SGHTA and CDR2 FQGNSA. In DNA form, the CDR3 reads TGTGCCAGCAGCGGACGCGACAGGGAGGCCTATGGCTACACCTTC. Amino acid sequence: CASSGRDREAYGYTF.

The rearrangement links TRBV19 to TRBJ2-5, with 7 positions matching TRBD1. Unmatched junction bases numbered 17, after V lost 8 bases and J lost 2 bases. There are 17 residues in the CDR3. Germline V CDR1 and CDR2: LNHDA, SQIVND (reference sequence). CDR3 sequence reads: CASPSYPGQKFQETQYF. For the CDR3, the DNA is TGTGCCAGTCCCTCGTATCCGGGACAGAAGTTTCAAGAGACCCAGTACTTC.

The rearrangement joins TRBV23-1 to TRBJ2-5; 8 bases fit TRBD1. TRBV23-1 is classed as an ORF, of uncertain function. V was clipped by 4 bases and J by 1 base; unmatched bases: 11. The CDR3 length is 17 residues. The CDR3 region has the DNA TGCGCCAGCAGTCCACAGGGGGAAACAGGGCGCCAAGAGACCCAGTACTTC. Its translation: CASSPQGETGRQETQYF.

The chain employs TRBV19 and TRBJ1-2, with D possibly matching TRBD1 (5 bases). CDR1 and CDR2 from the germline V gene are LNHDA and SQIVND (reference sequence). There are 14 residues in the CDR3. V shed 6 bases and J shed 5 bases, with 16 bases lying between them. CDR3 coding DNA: TGTGCCAGTAGGCGAAAGGGGTATGATTATGGCTACACCTTC. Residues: CASRRKGYDYGYTF.

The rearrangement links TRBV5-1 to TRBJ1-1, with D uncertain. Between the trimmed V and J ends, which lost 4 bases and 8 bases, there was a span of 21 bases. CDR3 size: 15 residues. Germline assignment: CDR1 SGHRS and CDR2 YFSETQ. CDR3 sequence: CASSPIGGKRLEAFF. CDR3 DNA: TGCGCCAGCAGCCCAATCGGCGGCAAAAGATTAGAAGCTTTCTTT.

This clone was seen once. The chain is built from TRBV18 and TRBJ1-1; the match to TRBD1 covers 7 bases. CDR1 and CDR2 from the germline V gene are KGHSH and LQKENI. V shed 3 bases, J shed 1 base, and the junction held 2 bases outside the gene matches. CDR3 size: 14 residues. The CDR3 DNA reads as TGTGCCAGCTCACCCGGGACAGCGAACACTGAAGCTTTCTTT. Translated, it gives CASSPGTANTEAFF. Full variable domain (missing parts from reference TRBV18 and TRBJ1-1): NAGVMQNPRHLVRRRGQEARLRCSPMKGHSHVYWYRQLPEEGLKFMVYLQKENIIDESGMPKERFSAEFPKEGPSILRIQQVVRGDSAAYFCASSPGTANTEAFFGQGTRLTVV.

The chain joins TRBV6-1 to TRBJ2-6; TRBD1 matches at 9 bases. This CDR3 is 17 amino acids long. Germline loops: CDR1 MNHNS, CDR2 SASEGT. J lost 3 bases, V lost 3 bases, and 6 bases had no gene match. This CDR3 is CASSDDRGTGGANVLTF. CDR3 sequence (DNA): TGTGCCAGCAGTGATGACAGGGGGACGGGTGGGGCCAACGTCCTGACTTTC.

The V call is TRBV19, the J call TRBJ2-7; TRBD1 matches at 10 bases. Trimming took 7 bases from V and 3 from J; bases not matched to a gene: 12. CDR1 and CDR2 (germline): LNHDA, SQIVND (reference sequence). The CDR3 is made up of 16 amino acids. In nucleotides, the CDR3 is TGTGCCAGTAACGGCGCCACCGGGACAGGGGACTACGAGCAGTACTTC. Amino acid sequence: CASNGATGTGDYEQYF.

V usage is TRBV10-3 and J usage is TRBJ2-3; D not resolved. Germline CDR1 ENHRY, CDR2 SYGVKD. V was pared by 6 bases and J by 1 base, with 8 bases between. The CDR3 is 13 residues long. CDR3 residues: CAIRWLGTDTQYF. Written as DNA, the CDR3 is TGTGCCATCAGGTGGCTGGGCACAGATACGCAGTATTTT.

As DNA, the CDR3 is TGCGCCAGCAGTGAAAGGACAGGGGATAATTCACCCCTCCACTTT. It yields the protein CASSERTGDNSPLHF. V is TRBV10-2 and J is TRBJ1-6; 9 positions agree with TRBD1. The germline V gene has CDR1 WSHSY and CDR2 SAAADI. The trim removed 3 bases at V and 5 bases at J, leaving 2 bases unmatched. The CDR3 runs 15 residues.

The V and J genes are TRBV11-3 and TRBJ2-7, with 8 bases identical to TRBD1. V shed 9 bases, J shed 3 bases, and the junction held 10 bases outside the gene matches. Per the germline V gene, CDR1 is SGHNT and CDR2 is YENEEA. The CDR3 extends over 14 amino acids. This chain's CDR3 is CASQRMTGDYEQYF. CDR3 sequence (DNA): TGTGCCAGTCAGCGAATGACAGGGGACTACGAGCAGTACTTC.